This T cell receptor beta chain came from a study of patients and donors after allogeneic stem cell transplantation. This CDR3 has 14 amino acids. V dropped 3 bases and J dropped 9 bases, with 12 bases sitting between them. This clonotype showed up just a few times. Using its own MiXCR run on the RT-PCR reads, TCRdb lists one record per CDR3 protein. The profile covers about 150,000 distinct CDR3 sequences, with roughly two fifths appearing a single time and less than 60% taken by the ten largest. The V gene is TRBV12-3 or TRBV12-4, the J gene TRBJ1-6, with D tentatively TRBD1 (5 bases). Sequencing used blood, either unsorted or a sorted T cell fraction (not recorded which). The sequence came from a human donor who was either an allogeneic HSCT recipient or a stem cell or donor lymphocyte infusion donor (not recorded which). It is not recorded whose cells these are; they may come from a transplant donor. This CDR3 reads CASSFSQGSSPLHF. As DNA, the CDR3 is TGTGCCAGCAGTTTCTCGCAGGGTAGTTCACCCCTCCACTTT.